This record concerns one TCR beta chain sequence. The data were taken from a study of shared clonotypes between healthy human individuals. Profiled with immunoSEQ multiplex PCR; TCRdb holds only in-frame clones, not every one. The sample lists roughly 1,500,000 clones, approximately 98.5% seen once, with about 0.4% in the top ten. The clonotype originates from a young man in good health. The sequencing input was naive CD4+ T cells sorted from blood. Subset defined: CD45RA+ positively selected.

Written as DNA, the CDR3 is TGTGCCAGCAGGCGGCCGAATGAAAAACTGTTTTTT. The encoded protein is CASRRPNEKLFF. This chain connects TRBV6-6 to TRBJ1-4; no definite D call. Germline lookup yields CDR1 MNHNY and CDR2 SVGAGI (reference sequence). This CDR3 is built from 12 residues. The V and J ends lost 6 bases and 5 bases respectively, with 7 bases between them.